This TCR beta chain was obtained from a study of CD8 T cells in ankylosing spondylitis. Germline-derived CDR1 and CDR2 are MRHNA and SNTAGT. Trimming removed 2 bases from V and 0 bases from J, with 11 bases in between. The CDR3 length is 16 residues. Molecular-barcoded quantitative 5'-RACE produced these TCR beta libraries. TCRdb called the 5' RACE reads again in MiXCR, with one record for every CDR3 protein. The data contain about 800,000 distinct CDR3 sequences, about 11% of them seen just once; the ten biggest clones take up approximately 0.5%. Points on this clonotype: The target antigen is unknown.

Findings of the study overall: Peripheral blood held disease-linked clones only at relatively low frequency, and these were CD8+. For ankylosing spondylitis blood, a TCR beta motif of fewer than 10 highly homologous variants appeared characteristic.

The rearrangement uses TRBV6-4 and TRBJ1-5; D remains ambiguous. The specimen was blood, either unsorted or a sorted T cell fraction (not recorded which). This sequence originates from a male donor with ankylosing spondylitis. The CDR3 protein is CASSDRRRASNQPQHF. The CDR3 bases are TGTGCCAGCAGTGACCGTCGGAGGGCTAGCAATCAGCCCCAGCATTTT.